The 31 T cell receptor beta chains in this list originate from one sample, sequenced in a study of blood T cell repertoires in COVID-19. Measured with immunoSEQ multiplex PCR; TCRdb has only the in-frame clones, and not every one. The sample holds roughly 340,000 clones, roughly nine tenths seen once. Specimen: PBMCs or T cells enriched from blood (not recorded which). The receptors derive from a man between 18 and 29 years old who had recovered from COVID-19.

J is TRBJ1-2 and V is TRBV28, with 8 bases matching TRBD1. V was pared by 5 bases and J by 4 bases, with 9 bases of the junction left unmatched. Germline V gene lookup returns CDR1 MDHEN and CDR2 SYDVKM. The CDR3 covers 15 residues. CDR3 in DNA: TGTGCCAGCAGTCCCCGACAGGGGCCGCCCTATGGCTACACCTTC. This gives the protein CASSPRQGPPYGYTF.

This rearrangement joins TRBV5-4 to TRBJ1-2; possible D gene TRBD1, 6 bases. From germline, CDR1 is SGHNT and CDR2 YYREEE (reference sequence). Trimming removed 8 bases at V and 3 bases at J, with 14 bases between. The CDR3 length is 13 residues. The CDR3 bases are TGTGCCAGTTCAGGGGACCATGACTATGGCTACACCTTC. The encoded protein is CASSGDHDYGYTF.

This clone came up once. The chain joins TRBV30 to TRBJ1-6; D not certain. With 0 bases removed from V and 0 bases from J, the gap between germline ends came to 6 bases. The length of the CDR3 is 15 residues. In germline, CDR1 is GTSNPN, CDR2 SVGIG (reference sequence). CDR3 nucleotides: TGTGCCTGGAGTGTAGGGAGCTCCTATAATTCACCCCTCCACTTT. Translated: CAWSVGSSYNSPLHF.

J is TRBJ1-2 and V is TRBV5-1, with 8 bases aligning to TRBD1. The germline gives CDR1 SGHRS, CDR2 YFSETQ. The J segment lost 8 bases and the V segment lost 0 bases, leaving 6 bases of the junction unmatched. This CDR3 comprises 14 residues. CDR3 amino acids: CASSLVARGLGYTF. Written as DNA, the CDR3 is TGCGCCAGCAGCTTGGTGGCCAGGGGGCTGGGCTACACCTTC.

The DNA of the CDR3 is TGTGCCAGCAGCTTAAACGCAGGGGGCGGCGGAAACATTCAGTACTTC. This encodes CASSLNAGGGGNIQYF. The genes are TRBV7-9 and TRBJ2-4; 8 bases are shared with TRBD1. V was clipped by 2 bases and J by 6 bases; unmatched bases: 9. CDR3 size: 16 residues. Per the germline V gene, CDR1 is SEHNR and CDR2 is FQNEAQ (reference sequence).

This clone has only one observation. The J gene is TRBJ1-5, the V gene TRBV4-1, with TRBD1 matching over 9 bases. Trimming took 1 base from V and 2 from J; bases not matched to a gene: 12. The CDR3 extends over 19 amino acids. Per germline, CDR1 MGHRA and CDR2 YSYEKL. DNA of the CDR3: TGCGCCAGCAGCCAAGCTAACCTGGGACAGGGCATTCGCAATCAGCCCCAGCATTTT. Encoded protein: CASSQANLGQGIRNQPQHF.

V is TRBV18 and J is TRBJ2-7, with 9 bases identical to TRBD2. V trimming: 3 bases; J trimming: 1 base; junction bases outside the gene matches: 7. This CDR3 is built from 16 residues. CDR1 is KGHSH and CDR2 is LQKENI in the germline V gene. The CDR3 sequence is CASSPKGGRASYEQYF. The CDR3 DNA is TGTGCCAGCTCACCGAAGGGCGGGAGGGCATCCTACGAGCAGTACTTC.

Regarding this clone: The sample has other DNA sequences that encode this CDR3 too. The V and J genes are TRBV7-3 and TRBJ2-1; D possibly corresponds to TRBD2 (6 bases). Germline V lookup: CDR1 SGHTA, CDR2 FQGTGA. Trimming removed 0 bases from V and 3 bases from J, with 9 bases in between. The CDR3 totals 15 residues. The CDR3 bases are TGTGCCAGCAGCTTAACGGGGGGACTCTACAATGAGCAGTTCTTC. Translating gives CASSLTGGLYNEQFF.

The chain combines TRBV9 with TRBJ1-3; 8 nucleotides line up with TRBD1. Germline trimming cut 4 bases from V and 5 bases from J; bases unmatched to any gene: 8. The CDR3 loop spans 15 amino acids. Germline V CDR1 and CDR2: SGDLS, YYNGEE. The CDR3 reads CASSPGQGSRNTIYF. The CDR3 nucleotides read TGTGCCAGCAGCCCCGGACAGGGATCAAGAAACACCATATATTTT. The whole variable domain, filled in from reference TRBV9 and TRBJ1-3, reads DSGVTQTPKHLITATGQRVTLRCSPRSGDLSVYWYQQSLDQGLQFLIQYYNGEERAKGNILERFSAQQFPDLHSELNLSSLELGDSALYFCASSPGQGSRNTIYFGEGSWLTVV.

The chain has TRBV2 and TRBJ2-1; D not certain. The V gene lost 3 bases and the J gene lost 0 bases, with 9 bases spanning the gap. The germline V gene encodes CDR1 SNHLY and CDR2 FYNNEI. This CDR3 is built from 15 residues. As DNA, the CDR3 is TGTGCCAGCAGTGAGGGCGCGAGCTCCTACAATGAGCAGTTCTTC. Translating gives CASSEGASSYNEQFF.

V and J are TRBV6-1 and TRBJ1-1; perhaps TRBD1 as D (6 bases). Germline values: CDR1 MNHNS, CDR2 SASEGT. V shed 3 bases and J shed 1 base, with 12 bases lying between them. The CDR3 is 15 residues long. DNA of the CDR3: TGTGCCAGCAGTGATTTACACAGGGAGAACACTGAAGCTTTCTTT. Translation: CASSDLHRENTEAFF.

The rearrangement links TRBV12-3 or TRBV12-4 to TRBJ1-1; D gene unclear. This CDR3 region has 11 residues. V gave up 7 bases and J gave up 6 bases, with 9 bases separating them. The CDR3 nucleotides read TGTGCCAGCATCGGGTTCGCTGAAGCTTTCTTT. It translates to CASIGFAEAFF.

A few counts support this clone. The chain couples TRBV19 to TRBJ2-6, with 9 nucleotides matching TRBD1. Unmatched junction bases numbered 13, after V lost 5 bases and J lost 2 bases. Germline V CDR1 and CDR2: LNHDA, SQIVND (reference sequence). CDR3 length: 19 amino acids. DNA of the CDR3: TGTGCCAGTAGTTCCCGGACAGGGGACTACGTTGCTGGGGCCAACGTCCTGACTTTC. The encoded protein is CASSSRTGDYVAGANVLTF.

The chain joins TRBV7-6 to TRBJ1-6, with D perhaps TRBD1 (5 bases). The CDR3 has 13 amino acids. Trimming took off 4 bases at V and 10 bases at J, with 11 bases between the two ends. CDR1 and CDR2 from the germline V gene are SGHVS and FNYEAQ. The DNA of the CDR3 is TGTGCCAGCAGCTCCAGGGTGAACTCACCCCTCCACTTT. Its protein product is CASSSRVNSPLHF.

The chain joins TRBV7-2 to TRBJ2-1; TRBD2 matches 7 bases. V lost 1 base to trimming and J lost 5 bases; unmatched junction nucleotides: 5. Germline CDR1 SGHTA, CDR2 FQGNSA. CDR3 length: 15 residues. CDR3 coding DNA: TGTGCCAGCAGCTTAGTGGCGGGAGCGGACAATGAGCAGTTCTTC. Translated, it gives CASSLVAGADNEQFF.

The chain joins TRBV5-6 to TRBJ1-2; tentatively, D is TRBD1 (6 bases). CDR3 size: 14 residues. Germline-derived CDR1 and CDR2 are SGHDT and YYEEEE. The germline V and J ends were trimmed by 2 bases and 11 bases, with 19 bases remaining between them. The CDR3 region is CASSFGQPTMGYTF. The CDR3 bases are TGTGCCAGCAGCTTTGGACAGCCAACTATGGGGTACACCTTC.

J is TRBJ1-5 and V is TRBV7-2, with D unclear. The V end lost 1 base, the J end lost 2 bases, and 18 bases lay between the germline ends. The CDR3 has 18 amino acids. CDR1 is SGHTA, CDR2 FQGNSA, per germline. The CDR3 reads CASSLVAAARRGNQPQHF. Written as DNA, the CDR3 is TGTGCCAGCAGCTTAGTCGCGGCGGCCAGGCGGGGCAATCAGCCCCAGCATTTT.

CDR3 in DNA: TGTGCCAGCAGTGACTCCCCTAGCGGGGGTGGGGCCAACGTCCTGACTTTC. It codes for CASSDSPSGGGANVLTF. The chain has TRBV6-4 and TRBJ2-6; TRBD2 matches 10 bases. CDR3 length: 17 residues. Germline trimming cut 0 bases from V and 3 bases from J; bases unmatched to any gene: 2. Germline CDR1 and CDR2: MRHNA and SNTAGT.

This clone was recorded a few times. The chain employs TRBV5-4 and TRBJ2-2; 8 bases line up with TRBD1. Losses at the gene ends were 4 bases for V and 1 base for J; bases not matched to a gene: 6. CDR1 SGHNT and CDR2 YYREEE come from the germline V gene (reference sequence). The CDR3 length is 16 residues. DNA of the CDR3: TGTGCCAGCAGCCCGAGGACAGGGTGGAACACCGGGGAGCTGTTTTTT. This translates into CASSPRTGWNTGELFF. Full variable domain (remainder filled in from reference TRBV5-4 and TRBJ2-2): ETGVTQSPTHLIKTRGQQVTLRCSSQSGHNTVSWYQQALGQGPQFIFQYYREEENGRGNFPPRFSGLQFPNYSSELNVNALELDDSALYLCASSPRTGWNTGELFFGEGSRLTVL.

The V gene is TRBV4-2, the J gene TRBJ2-2; 7 nucleotides match TRBD2. V was clipped by 1 base and J by 5 bases; unmatched bases: 1. The CDR3 length is 14 residues. Per the germline V gene, CDR1 is LGHNA and CDR2 is YNFKEQ. The CDR3 here is CASSQGTRTGELFF. The CDR3 DNA reads as TGTGCCAGCAGCCAAGGGACTAGGACCGGGGAGCTGTTTTTT.

The chain uses TRBV27 and TRBJ1-2; 8 bases are shared with TRBD1. The germline V gene encodes CDR1 MNHEY and CDR2 SMNVEV (reference sequence). After removal of 2 bases from V and 8 bases from J, the junction contained 4 bases not matched to a gene. CDR3 length equals 13 residues. CDR3 sequence (DNA): TGTGCCAGCAGTTTACAGGGGGCGCCCGGCTACACCTTC. Its protein is CASSLQGAPGYTF.

This clone appeared a single time. The chain couples TRBV29-1 to TRBJ1-1; 7 bases are a match to TRBD1. V shed 4 bases, J shed 5 bases, and the junction held 7 bases outside the gene matches. Germline-derived CDR1 and CDR2 are SQVTM and ANQGSEA. The CDR3 spans 13 residues. The CDR3: CSVVGTVRTEAFF. The CDR3 nucleotides are TGCAGCGTTGTAGGGACAGTCCGAACTGAAGCTTTCTTT.

The genes are TRBV19 and TRBJ1-1; 8 nucleotides agree with TRBD1. With V trimmed by 7 bases and J by 3 bases, 7 bases remained unmatched. There are 14 residues in the CDR3. Germline V gene lookup returns CDR1 LNHDA and CDR2 SQIVND (reference sequence). CDR3 bases: TGTGCCAGTACCTTACAGGGGGTCGACACTGAAGCTTTCTTT. Its translation: CASTLQGVDTEAFF. The whole variable domain, filled in from reference TRBV19 and TRBJ1-1, reads DGGITQSPKYLFRKEGQNVTLSCEQNLNHDAMYWYRQDPGQGLRLIYYSQIVNDFQKGDIAEGYSVSREKKESFPLTVTSAQKNPTAFYLCASTLQGVDTEAFFGQGTRLTVV.

The chain recombines TRBV7-3 with TRBJ1-2, with a weak D call TRBD1 (6 bases). Germline CDR1 SGHTA, CDR2 FQGTGA. This CDR3 region has 13 residues. Deletions cut 3 bases from V and 6 bases from J, with 11 bases between. Here the CDR3 DNA reads TGTGCCAGCAGCTTCTCAGGGGTTAATGGCTACACCTTC. As protein: CASSFSGVNGYTF.

This chain connects TRBV15 to TRBJ2-5, with 9 bases that match TRBD2. The V segment lost 1 base and the J segment 2 bases; nucleotides outside the gene matches: 11. CDR3 length: 18 residues. In germline, CDR1 is LNHNV, CDR2 YYDKDF (reference sequence). The CDR3 bases are TGTGCCACCAGCAGAGTGGGGACTAGCTTTAGCCAACAAGAGACCCAGTACTTC. Translating gives CATSRVGTSFSQQETQYF.

Concerning this clone itself: This sample includes further DNA sequences coding for the same CDR3. The chain combines TRBV28 with TRBJ2-7, with 11 bases lining up with TRBD1. The V segment lost 3 bases and the J segment 4 bases; nucleotides outside the gene matches: 2. This CDR3 comprises 14 residues. Looked up from germline, CDR1 is MDHEN and CDR2 is SYDVKM. The CDR3 DNA is TGTGCCAGCAGTTTTAGGGACAGGGGGTACGAGCAGTACTTC. Encoded protein: CASSFRDRGYEQYF.

This clone occurred once. The rearrangement uses TRBV5-1 and TRBJ2-1, with D possibly matching TRBD2 (6 bases). The CDR3 consists of 15 residues. With 2 bases removed from V and 2 bases from J, the gap between germline ends came to 11 bases. Germline V lookup: CDR1 SGHRS, CDR2 YFSETQ. CDR3 in DNA: TGCGCCAGCAGCTTCTCTCGCGGGGCCTACAATGAGCAGTTCTTC. Its protein is CASSFSRGAYNEQFF.

The chain uses TRBV6-5 and TRBJ2-2; D not resolved. This CDR3 region has 15 residues. The germline gives CDR1 MNHEY, CDR2 SVGAGI. V was cut by 6 bases and J by 4 bases, with 15 bases left in between. The chain's CDR3 is CASRPGVGVTGELFF. The DNA for the CDR3 is TGTGCCAGCAGGCCCGGCGTGGGCGTCACCGGGGAGCTGTTTTTT.

The genes are TRBV28 and TRBJ1-4, with D perhaps matching TRBD1 (5 bases). Trimming removed 5 bases at V and 7 bases at J, with 17 bases between. CDR3 length: 15 amino acids. Germline V gene data show CDR1 as MDHEN and CDR2 as SYDVKM. CDR3 nucleotides: TGTGCCAGCAGTGGCGTGGGGCGGCTTAGTGAAAAACTGTTTTTT. Translated: CASSGVGRLSEKLFF.

The chain links TRBV2 to TRBJ1-6, with TRBD1 as a possible D gene (6 bases). Germline CDR1 is SNHLY and CDR2 is FYNNEI. The ends were cut back, 2 bases at V and 6 bases at J, with 14 bases in the middle. The CDR3 runs 16 residues. For the CDR3, the DNA is TGTGCCAGCAGTGAAATTACAGGGACGCCTAATTCACCCCTCCACTTT. This codes for CASSEITGTPNSPLHF. Using reference TRBV2 and TRBJ1-6 for the parts outside the CDR3, the full variable domain is EPEVTQTPSHQVTQMGQEVILRCVPISNHLYFYWYRQILGQKVEFLVSFYNNEISEKSEIFDDQFSVERPDGSNFTLKIRSTKLEDSAMYFCASSEITGTPNSPLHFGNGTRLTVT.

The chain recombines TRBV28 with TRBJ2-7; a possible D gene is TRBD1 (7 bases). Germline V gives CDR1 MDHEN, CDR2 SYDVKM. The CDR3 consists of 16 residues. V lost 4 bases and J lost 0, with 16 bases in between. The CDR3 loop reads CASSSAGTDVSYEQYF. DNA of the CDR3: TGTGCCAGCAGTTCCGCGGGGACAGACGTCTCCTACGAGCAGTACTTC.